This entry features one T cell receptor beta chain sequence. Its antigen has not been determined. Base qualities were left out, and no much larger clone turns up one base away. This sample is part of a study of T cell changes during pregnancy in multiple sclerosis (dated by TCRdb to between 2018 and 2020). About the study as a whole: The study examined how the T cell repertoire changed over the course of pregnancy in women with multiple sclerosis.

The V and J ends are trimmed by 3 bases and 2 bases, leaving 11 bases between them. Reading the germline V gene (reference sequence) gives CDR1 SGHKS and CDR2 YYEKEE. The CDR3 runs 14 amino acids, cysteine and phenylalanine included. This entry keeps only the CDR3 DNA: 42 bases, framed from base 1. Library method: the immunoSEQ multiplex PCR assay. Imported from immuneACCESS, the table was reduced by TCRdb to in-frame sequences with V and J called. These copies leave out some clones; in studies compared against another copy, an unresolved V gene accounts for under half, and the cause of the remainder is not known. This sample comprises about 38,000 clones, more than 85% of them detected only once. The ten largest make up 9% to 14% of the sample.

Source: CD8+ T cells from peripheral blood mononuclear cells, taken after pregnancy. The TCR comes from a female donor with multiple sclerosis, enrolled in a pregnancy study. The rearrangement combines TRBV5-5 with TRBJ1-2; the D gene is perhaps TRBD1, on 6 matching bases. The DNA is as follows: TGTGCCAGCAGCTATAACAGGGAGAACTATGGCTACACCTTC. Its translation is CASSYNRENYGYTF.